Listed below are T cell receptor beta chains from one sample, sequenced in a study of blood T cell repertoires in COVID-19. Here immunoSEQ multiplex PCR was the method, and the copy in TCRdb shows in-frame clones only, minus some. The table has 250,000 to 350,000 clones, roughly 87% seen once. Sample: peripheral blood. The receptors come from a woman aged 50 to 60 who had recovered from COVID-19. CDR3s leave out the opening cysteine and the closing phenylalanine or tryptophan.

cdr3_length	v_call	j_call	cdr3_aa
12	TRBV19	TRBJ2-7	ASSTGTGPLEQY
9	TRBV5-8	TRBJ2-1	ASSLYSEQF
12	TRBV10-3	TRBJ1-2	AISGQGNNYGYT
13	TRBV19	TRBJ1-1	ASSIGVRRNTEAF
11	TRBV6-5	TRBJ1-5	ASSRQGNQPQH
11	TRBV18	TRBJ2-1	ASSLNGYNEQF
13	TRBV5-8	TRBJ1-1	ASSFLLWLHTEAF
14	TRBV24-1	TRBJ2-2	ATSDAGQGNTGELF
12	TRBV9	TRBJ2-3	ASSVGSSTDTQY
12	TRBV7-2	TRBJ1-5	ASRLGGFNQPQH
13	TRBV9	TRBJ2-7	ASSVGGGPPGEQY
14	TRBV5-1	TRBJ1-2	ASSLDSGTGVYGYT
15	TRBV24-1	TRBJ1-2	ATSDLPPRQGARGYT
11	TRBV30	TRBJ2-7	AWSVADFHEQY
13	TRBV9	TRBJ2-1	ASSVDGTDYNEQF
12	TRBV5-6	TRBJ2-3	ASSLIGSTDTQY
12	TRBV5-1	TRBJ1-4	ASSFGPMPEKLF
14	TRBV5-5	TRBJ1-2	ASSLVVTGLGYGYT
11	TRBV5-4	TRBJ2-5	ASSWGQGGAQY
13	TRBV30	TRBJ1-2	AWSVGGVSAYGYT
12	TRBV7-2	TRBJ2-7	ASSLIGGAYEQY
14	TRBV4-1	TRBJ2-3	ASSQDWGLKADTQY
11	TRBV7-8	TRBJ1-5	ASSLVGNQPQH
14	TRBV5-1	TRBJ2-2	ASSSPGQGAAGELF
12	TRBV2	TRBJ1-1	ASKGQGTNTEAF
13	TRBV5-6	TRBJ1-3	ASSLVAGTGNTIY
14	TRBV6-5	TRBJ1-1	ASSYSIGTGIFEAF
12	TRBV5-8	TRBJ2-2	ASSFRTPTGELF
12	TRBV28	TRBJ2-5	ASSLDTVQETQY
13	TRBV5-4	TRBJ2-3	ASSLQGWGTDTQY
10	TRBV7-7	TRBJ2-1	ASSLGRDRQF
12	TRBV19	TRBJ1-5	ASSMGQWYQPQH
17	TRBV5-1	TRBJ2-1	ASRPSGVPGLAGYNEQF
15	TRBV27	TRBJ1-6	ASSSTGSVWDYSPLH
14	TRBV5-6	TRBJ2-1	ASSLNRVAGGPGQF
15	TRBV7-3	TRBJ2-2	ASSLRLGTSGPGELF
13	TRBV6-6	TRBJ2-5	ASNTNRGFSETQY
12	TRBV5-1	TRBJ2-3	ASSLVSTTDTQY
13	TRBV30	TRBJ1-1	AWTANGEQGTEAF
11	TRBV30	TRBJ1-4	AWSTWADEKLF
16	TRBV7-2	TRBJ2-3	ASSLGPSGSGGTDTQY
12	TRBV9	TRBJ2-5	ASSPRDSLGTQY
9	TRBV12-3/TRBV12-4	TRBJ2-3	ASSSSDTQY
13	TRBV18	TRBJ1-2	ASSPRQGRFYGYT
14	TRBV27	TRBJ1-4	ASSLVPGQGGEKLF
11	TRBV25-1	TRBJ1-1	ASSVAIGTEAF
11	TRBV25-1	TRBJ1-4	ASRRTANEKLF
13	TRBV6-5	TRBJ2-6	ASSQQGNGANVLT
12	TRBV19	TRBJ2-1	ASSRGGSTSEQF
11	TRBV19	TRBJ2-7	ASSRQSSAGQY
12	TRBV20-1	TRBJ1-1	SASEPGHNTEAF
13	TRBV15	TRBJ1-1	ATSRVWGRDTEAF
12	TRBV5-1	TRBJ1-2	ASSHGTANYGYT
10	TRBV6-2/TRBV6-3	TRBJ2-7	ASSPQGAEQY
17	TRBV9	TRBJ2-2	ASSARRQDRRQNTGELF